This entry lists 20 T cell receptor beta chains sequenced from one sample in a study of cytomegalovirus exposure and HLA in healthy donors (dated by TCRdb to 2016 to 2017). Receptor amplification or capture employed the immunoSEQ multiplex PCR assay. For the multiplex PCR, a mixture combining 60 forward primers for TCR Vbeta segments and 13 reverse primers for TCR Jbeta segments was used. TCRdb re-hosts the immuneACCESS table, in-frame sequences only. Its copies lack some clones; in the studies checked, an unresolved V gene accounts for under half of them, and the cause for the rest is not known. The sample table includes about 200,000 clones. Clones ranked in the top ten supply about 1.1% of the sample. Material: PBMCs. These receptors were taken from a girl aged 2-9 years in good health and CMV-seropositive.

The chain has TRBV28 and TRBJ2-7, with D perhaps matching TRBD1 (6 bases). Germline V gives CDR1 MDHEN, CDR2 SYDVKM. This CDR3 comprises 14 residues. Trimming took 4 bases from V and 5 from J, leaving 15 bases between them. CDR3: CASSSQGWRNEQYF. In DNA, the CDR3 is TGTGCCAGCAGTTCACAGGGTTGGAGGAACGAGCAGTACTTC.

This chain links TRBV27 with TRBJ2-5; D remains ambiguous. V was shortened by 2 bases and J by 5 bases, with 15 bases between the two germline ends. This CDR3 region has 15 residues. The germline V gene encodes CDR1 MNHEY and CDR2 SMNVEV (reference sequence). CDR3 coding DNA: TGTGCCAGCAGTTTAGTCTTCCCTAGTTTGGAGACCCAGTACTTC. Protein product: CASSLVFPSLETQYF.

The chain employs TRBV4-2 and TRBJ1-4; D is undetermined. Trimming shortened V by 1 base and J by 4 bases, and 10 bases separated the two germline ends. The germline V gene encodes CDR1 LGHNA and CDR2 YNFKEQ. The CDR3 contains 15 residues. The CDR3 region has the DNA TGTGCCAGCAGCCAAGCTCCGAGTCTTAATGAAAAACTGTTTTTT. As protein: CASSQAPSLNEKLFF.

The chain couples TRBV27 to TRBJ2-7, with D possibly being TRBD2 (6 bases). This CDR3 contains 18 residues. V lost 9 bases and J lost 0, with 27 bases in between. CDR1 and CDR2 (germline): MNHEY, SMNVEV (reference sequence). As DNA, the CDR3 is TGTGCCAGTGGTGGCAGTGGTTTGCAGACTAGAAGCTCCTACGAGCAGTACTTC. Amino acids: CASGGSGLQTRSSYEQYF.

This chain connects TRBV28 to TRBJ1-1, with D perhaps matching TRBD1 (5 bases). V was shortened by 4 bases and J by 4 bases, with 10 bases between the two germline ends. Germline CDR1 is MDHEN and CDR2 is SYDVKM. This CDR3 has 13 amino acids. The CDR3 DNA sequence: TGTGCCAGCAGTTCCCCCCAGGGCACTGAAGCTTTCTTT. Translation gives CASSSPQGTEAFF.

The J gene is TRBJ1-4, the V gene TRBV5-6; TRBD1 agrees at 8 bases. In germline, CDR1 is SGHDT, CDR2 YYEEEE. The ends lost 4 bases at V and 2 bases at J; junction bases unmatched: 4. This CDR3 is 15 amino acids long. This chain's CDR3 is CASSRTGFTNEKLFF. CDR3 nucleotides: TGTGCCAGCAGCCGGACAGGGTTCACTAATGAAAAACTGTTTTTT.

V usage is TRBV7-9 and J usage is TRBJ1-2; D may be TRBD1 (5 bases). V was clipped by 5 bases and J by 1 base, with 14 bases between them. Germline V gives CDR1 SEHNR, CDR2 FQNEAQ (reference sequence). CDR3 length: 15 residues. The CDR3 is CASSRTTDNNYGYTF. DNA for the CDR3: TGTGCCAGCAGCCGCACGACGGACAATAACTATGGCTACACCTTC.

The CDR3 is CASSTHRGGRTGELFF. The CDR3, as DNA: TGTGCCAGCAGCACACACAGGGGCGGGAGGACCGGGGAGCTGTTTTTT. This chain uses TRBV11-2 with TRBJ2-2; a possible D gene is TRBD2 (8 bases). V was cut by 5 bases and J by 5 bases, with 18 bases left in between. Germline V CDR1 and CDR2: SGHAT, FQNNGV. The CDR3 totals 16 residues.

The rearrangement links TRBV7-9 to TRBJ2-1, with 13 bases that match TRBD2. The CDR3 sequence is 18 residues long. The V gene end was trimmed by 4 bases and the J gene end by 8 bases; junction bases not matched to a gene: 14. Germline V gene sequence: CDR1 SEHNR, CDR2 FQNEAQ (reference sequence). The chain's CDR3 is CASSSTGLAGVLADEQFF. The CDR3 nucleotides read TGTGCCAGCAGCTCCACCGGACTAGCGGGAGTCTTAGCGGATGAGCAGTTCTTC.

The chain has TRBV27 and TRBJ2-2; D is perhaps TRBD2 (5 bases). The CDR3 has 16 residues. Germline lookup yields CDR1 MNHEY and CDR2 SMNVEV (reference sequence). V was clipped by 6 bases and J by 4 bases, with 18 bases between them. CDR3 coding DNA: TGTGCCAGCAGCCACCCAACGAGGGCTACCACCGGGGAGCTGTTTTTT. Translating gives CASSHPTRATTGELFF.

In nucleotides, the CDR3 is TGTGCCAGCACCTCCAGCCGGACTAGCGGCTACGAGCAGTACTTC. Protein: CASTSSRTSGYEQYF. The chain carries TRBV27 and TRBJ2-7, with 10 bases that match TRBD2. CDR1 is MNHEY, CDR2 SMNVEV, per germline (reference sequence). The CDR3 runs 15 residues. Unmatched junction bases numbered 9, after V lost 7 bases and J lost 3 bases.

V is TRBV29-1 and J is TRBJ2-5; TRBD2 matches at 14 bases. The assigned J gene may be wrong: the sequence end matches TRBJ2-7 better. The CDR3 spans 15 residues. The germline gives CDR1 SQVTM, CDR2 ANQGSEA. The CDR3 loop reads CSVGTGLAGDGEQYF. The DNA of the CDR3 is TGCAGCGTTGGAACGGGACTAGCGGGAGACGGCGAGCAGTACTTC.

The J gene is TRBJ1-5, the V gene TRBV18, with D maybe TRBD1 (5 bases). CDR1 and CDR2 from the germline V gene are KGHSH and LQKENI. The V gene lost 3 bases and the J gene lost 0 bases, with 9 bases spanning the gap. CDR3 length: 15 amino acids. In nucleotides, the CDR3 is TGTGCCAGCTCACCGGGGCGGAATAGCAATCAGCCCCAGCATTTT. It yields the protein CASSPGRNSNQPQHF.

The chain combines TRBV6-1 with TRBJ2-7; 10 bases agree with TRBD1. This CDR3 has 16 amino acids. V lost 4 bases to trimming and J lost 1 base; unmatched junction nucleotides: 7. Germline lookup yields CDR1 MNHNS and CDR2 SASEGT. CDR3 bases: TGTGCCAGCAGTGTCCCTGAGGGACAGGGGTCCTACGAGCAGTACTTC. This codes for CASSVPEGQGSYEQYF.

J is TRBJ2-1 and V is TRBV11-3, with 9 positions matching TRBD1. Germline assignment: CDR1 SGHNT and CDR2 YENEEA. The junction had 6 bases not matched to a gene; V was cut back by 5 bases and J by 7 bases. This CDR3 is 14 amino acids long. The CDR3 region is CASSTRDRVNEQFF. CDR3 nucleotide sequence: TGTGCCAGCAGCACCCGGGACAGGGTAAATGAGCAGTTCTTC.

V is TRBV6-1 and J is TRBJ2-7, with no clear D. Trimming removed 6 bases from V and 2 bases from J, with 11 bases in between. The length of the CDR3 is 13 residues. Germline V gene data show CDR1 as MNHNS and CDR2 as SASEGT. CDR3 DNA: TGTGCCAGCAGGAGCCGCGGTCCCTACGAGCAGTACTTC. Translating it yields CASRSRGPYEQYF.

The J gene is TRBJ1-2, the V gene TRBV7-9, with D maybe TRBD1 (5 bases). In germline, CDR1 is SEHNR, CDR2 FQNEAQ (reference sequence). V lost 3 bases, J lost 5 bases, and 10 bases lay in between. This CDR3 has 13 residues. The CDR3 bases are TGTGCCAGCAGCTTGGGGGGTCTGTATGGCTACACCTTC. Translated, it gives CASSLGGLYGYTF. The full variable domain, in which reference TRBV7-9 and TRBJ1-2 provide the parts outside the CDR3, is DTGVSQNPRHKITKRGQNVTFRCDPISEHNRLYWYRQTLGQGPEFLTYFQNEAQLEKSRLLSDRFSAERPKGSFSTLEIQRTEQGDSAMYLCASSLGGLYGYTFGSGTRLTVV.

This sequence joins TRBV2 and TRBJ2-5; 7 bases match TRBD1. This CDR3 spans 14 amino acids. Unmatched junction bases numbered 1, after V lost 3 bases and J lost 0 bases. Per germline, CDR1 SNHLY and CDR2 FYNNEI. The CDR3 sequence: CASSEGQYQETQYF. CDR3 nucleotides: TGTGCCAGCAGTGAGGGACAGTACCAAGAGACCCAGTACTTC.

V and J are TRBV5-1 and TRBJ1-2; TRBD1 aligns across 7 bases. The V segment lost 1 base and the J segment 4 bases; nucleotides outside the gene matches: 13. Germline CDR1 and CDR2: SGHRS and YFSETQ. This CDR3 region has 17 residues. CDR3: CASSLSRGAEPFYGYTF. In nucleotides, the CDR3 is TGCGCCAGCAGCTTGTCCAGGGGGGCTGAGCCTTTCTATGGCTACACCTTC.

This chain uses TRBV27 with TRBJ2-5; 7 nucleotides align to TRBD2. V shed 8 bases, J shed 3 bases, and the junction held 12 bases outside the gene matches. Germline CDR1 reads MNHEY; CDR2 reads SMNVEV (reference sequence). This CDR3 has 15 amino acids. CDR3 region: CASRMVGLAEETQYF. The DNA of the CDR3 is TGTGCCAGCCGTATGGTCGGGCTAGCGGAAGAGACCCAGTACTTC.